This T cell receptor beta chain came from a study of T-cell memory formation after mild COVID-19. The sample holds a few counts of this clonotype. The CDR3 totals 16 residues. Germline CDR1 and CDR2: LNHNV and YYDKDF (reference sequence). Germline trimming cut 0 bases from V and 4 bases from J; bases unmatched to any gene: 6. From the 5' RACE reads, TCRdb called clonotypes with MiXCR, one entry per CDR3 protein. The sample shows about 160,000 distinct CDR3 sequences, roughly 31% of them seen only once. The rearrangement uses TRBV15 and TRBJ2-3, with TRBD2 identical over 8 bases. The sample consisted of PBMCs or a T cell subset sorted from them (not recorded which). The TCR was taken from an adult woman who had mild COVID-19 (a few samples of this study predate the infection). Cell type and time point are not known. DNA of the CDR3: TGTGCCACCAGCAGAGATCGGGCGGGGGGTCCAGATACGCAGTATTTT. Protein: CATSRDRAGGPDTQYF.